This paragraph covers one T cell receptor (beta chain) sequence. Its antigen remains undetermined. Base quality data are lacking; no much larger clone is found one base away. This sample stems from a study of shared clonotypes between healthy human individuals (TCRdb year 2020). Study-level background: The cohort comprised a couple of women and three men aged 18 to 49 years. For each donor, CD4 naive and CD4 memory were each given three plates, CD8 naive was given two plates, and CD8 memory was given one plate. The study deeply sequenced blood TCR repertoires of 5 or 6 healthy adults to estimate repertoire size and the extent of clonotype sharing between individuals. Libraries were prepared and TCR repertoires were sequenced by different laboratories using diverse techniques, in order to increase sequencing depth and limit assay-specific biases. Between about 0.8 and 9 billion PBMCs per donor were obtained by leukapheresis.

For CDR1 and CDR2, the germline V gene lists SGHDN and FVKESK. The CDR3 runs 17 amino acids, cysteine and phenylalanine included. CDR3 DNA only is kept here, 51 bases in frame from base 1. Between the V and J ends, shortened by 0 bases and 8 bases respectively, the junction contains 22 bases. Summary of the overall study and its limitations: Across a few donors, around 5% of naive CD4, 3.5% of naive CD8, approximately 2.5% of memory CD4, and 0.4% of memory CD8 clonotypes were shared. Sampling was restricted to blood, and TCR repertoires in tissue are likely to differ from TCR repertoires in blood. Rarefaction of sorted-subset datasets indicated incomplete sequencing despite the large sequencing depth. Clonotypes shared by all four sorted-subset donors showed higher generation probabilities than non-shared clonotypes. Pairwise subsampling indicated that sequencing depth was expected to affect the degree of clonotype sharing among donors. Naive subsets generally had larger estimated clonotype richness than memory subsets did. Because the study included a small number of donors, the genetic and exposure-history diversity represented was limited.

Donors were healthy HIV-negative adults with no recently reported acute infections or vaccinations. Only Caucasian adults living in Nashville, Tennessee, USA were represented among the donors. CD4+ T cells were enriched through magnetic negative selection, after which naive cells were positively selected on CD45RA and the remaining negative fraction served as the memory subset. After blood collection by leukapheresis, PBMCs were isolated using Ficoll-Histopaque density gradient centrifugation and then cryopreserved in the vapor phase of liquid nitrogen. Analytical flow cytometry was used to check the purity and quantity of each magnetically sorted T cell population. From each sorted fraction, genomic DNA was isolated and quantified by UV absorbance on a Nanodrop 2000c. Using the deep immunoSEQ assay, multiplex PCR amplified TCR CDR3 regions from genomic DNA. Extracted genomic DNA from each cell subset was distributed evenly across all wells of several immunoSEQ 96-well plates, and each plate was treated as a replicate. Each replicate PCR for sorted subsets received 200 ng genomic DNA, equal to about 30,000 T cell genomes. Purified libraries were measured with a Qubit 3.0 fluorometer, size-checked on a Bioanalyzer 2100, and measured again with the KAPA Library Quantification kit. Every immunoSEQ 96-well plate was sequenced on a separate single-read 150-cycle Illumina NextSeq 550 flow cell. In the authors' own workflow: The immunoSEQ output contained only junctional sequences without quality scores, so filtering could not match that applied to full-length reads. Sequences were annotated with PyIR, a Python wrapper for IgBLAST v1.9, using IMGT germline references to assign V/J genes and CDR3. Reads were removed for weak V/J assignments (E-value above 1e-6), missing CDR3, stop codons, out-of-frame junctions, or ambiguous translated residues. V3J clonotypes were defined as sequences sharing an identical inferred V gene, J gene, and CDR3 amino acid sequence. Percentage overlap between repertoires was computed as shared unique clonotypes divided by the size of the smaller repertoire. Repertoire richness was assessed with RTK rarefaction, the Chao1 estimator, and Recon v2.1 estimates of unobserved clonotypes. For all TCRbeta clonotypes obtained by the gDNA method from a handful of donors, generation probabilities were computed with OLGA. TCRdb took over this immuneACCESS table, retaining in-frame rearrangements with V and J assigned. Such tables are incomplete; in checked studies, under half of the missing clones stem from an unresolved V gene, and the remainder is unexplained. That table gives V, J and clone size, and the DNA gave D and trimming. Across this sample there are about 1 million clones, with around 78% seen only once. Approximately 0.5% of the sample goes to the ten largest clones.

The sequenced material came from memory CD4+ T cells from PBMCs. The sample's cell subset or site label is to be understood as: CD45RA-negative fraction. The chain is assembled from TRBV14 and TRBJ1-2, with no confidently assigned D gene. This clonotype was obtained from a man between 18 and 29 years old in good health. Some clones in this sample may be carry-over from other donors' samples. Here the CDR3 is given as CASSQDIAALPGTGYTF. The DNA is as follows: TGTGCCAGCAGCCAAGACATTGCGGCCCTCCCCGGAACGGGCTACACCTTC.